This T cell receptor beta chain was recorded in a study of lymphopenia after photon versus proton radiotherapy. Study results and limitations: Authors raise, but do not show, better survival with proton therapy.

This clone was seen once. What it binds is unknown. Germline CDR1 is SNHLY and CDR2 is FYNNEI. Trimming cost V 2 bases and J 3 bases, with 10 bases left between them. The CDR3 runs to 15 residues. Here immunoSEQ multiplex PCR was the method, and the copy in TCRdb shows in-frame clones only, minus some. Among fewer than 20,000 clones listed, around nine tenths were seen once. The clonotype comes from a man between 65 and 85 years old with pancreatic cancer. This chain joins TRBV2 and TRBJ1-4, with D possibly matching TRBD1 (6 bases). The sequenced sample was peripheral blood, obtained from a patient treated with proton-based radiotherapy. The CDR3 reads CASSEYKGANEKLFF. CDR3 DNA sequence: TGTGCCAGCAGTGAATATAAGGGGGCTAATGAAAAACTGTTTTTT.